The sequence of this T cell receptor (beta chain) was determined in a study of cytomegalovirus exposure and HLA in healthy donors. Turning to the study itself: An early release of data contained roughly 86 million unique TCRs, which came from HLA-typed donors. Ancestry clustering placed about four fifths of several hundred genotyped donors in the Caucasian-associated cluster.

The germline V gene encodes CDR1 LGHNT and CDR2 FRNRAP. V was clipped by 4 bases and J by 1 base, with 12 bases between them. The CDR3 is made up of 15 amino acids. PCR employed 60 Vbeta and 13 Jbeta primers. This table comes from immunoSEQ multiplex PCR, and its TCRdb copy is limited to in-frame clones, with some not included. The sample comprises some 100,000 clones, roughly 80% of which are singletons, and less than 3.5% rests with the top ten. Concerning this clone: The target antigen is unknown.

Study-level findings and limits: Highly shared variants forming one cluster were likely a sequencing artifact.

The receptor was isolated from a female donor in good health and CMV-seronegative. The gene calls are TRBV12-5 and TRBJ2-3; unclear D gene. Material for sequencing was PBMCs. The CDR3 region has the DNA TGTGCTAGTGGTTCATTCTCCCGGGGCACAGATACGCAGTATTTT. Protein sequence: CASGSFSRGTDTQYF.